This T cell receptor (beta chain) was found in a study of T-cell memory formation after mild COVID-19. Background on the study: TCR clusters were largely donor specific.

V trimming: 3 bases; J trimming: 5 bases; junction bases outside the gene matches: 1. Germline lookup yields CDR1 SGHTA and CDR2 FQGTGA. The CDR3 extends over 14 amino acids. Concerning this clonotype itself: What it binds is not known.

Study outcomes and limitations: Contracting CD4+ clones lay largely in CM and EM, with CD8+ ones residing in EMRA.

TCRdb re-called the 5' RACE reads with MiXCR, one entry per CDR3 protein. The repertoire holds 450,000 to 650,000 distinct CDR3 sequences, roughly a fifth seen once, with approximately 8.4% in the top ten. The sequence derives from an adult woman who had mild COVID-19 (a few samples of this study predate the infection). Cell type and time point are not known. The V call is TRBV7-3, the J call TRBJ2-5, with 12 bases that match TRBD2. The sample comprised PBMCs or a T cell subset sorted from them (not recorded which). CDR3: CASSFGTSGETQYF. CDR3 DNA: TGTGCCAGCAGCTTTGGGACTAGCGGGGAGACCCAGTACTTC.